This T cell receptor (beta chain) came from a study of T cell responses to AZD1222 COVID-19 vaccine. Study-wide points: Increased Spike-specific TCR breadth and depth were observed after two AZD1222 doses. Only a handful of individuals given AZD1222 were seropositive at baseline. Repertoire samples came only from after the peak T cell response. Clonal diversity was possibly underestimated, and the donors were mostly white British, with more females.

The CDR3 covers 14 residues. Germline assignment: CDR1 MDHEN and CDR2 SYDVKM. Deletions cut 8 bases from V and 2 bases from J, with 13 bases between. The assay was immunoSEQ multiplex PCR, and TCRdb's table has in-frame clones only and misses some. The sample shows about 110,000 clones, 81% of them seen only once. Of note for this clone: What it binds is not known.

The sequenced sample was peripheral blood, obtained on day 0 of AZD1222 vaccination. The J gene is TRBJ1-3, the V gene TRBV28; D remains unclear. The TCR comes from an adult in good health. The CDR3 spells CASSAPNAGNTIYF. The DNA of the CDR3 is TGTGCCAGCTCTGCCCCAAACGCTGGAAACACCATATATTTT.